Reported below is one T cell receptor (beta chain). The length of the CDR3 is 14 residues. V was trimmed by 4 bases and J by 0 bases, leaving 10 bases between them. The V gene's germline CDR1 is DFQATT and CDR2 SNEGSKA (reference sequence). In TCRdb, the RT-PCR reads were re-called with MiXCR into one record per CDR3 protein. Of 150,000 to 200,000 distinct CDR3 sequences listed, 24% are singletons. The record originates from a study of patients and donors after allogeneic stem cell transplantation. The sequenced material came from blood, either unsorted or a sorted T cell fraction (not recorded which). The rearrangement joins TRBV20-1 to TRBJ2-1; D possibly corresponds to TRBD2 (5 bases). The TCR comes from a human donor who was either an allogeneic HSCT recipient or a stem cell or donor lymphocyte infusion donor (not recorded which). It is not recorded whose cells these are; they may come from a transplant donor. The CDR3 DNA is TGCAGTGCTATACGGGGAAGCTCCTACAATGAGCAGTTCTTC. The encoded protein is CSAIRGSSYNEQFF.